These T cell receptor beta chains were read from a single sample in a study of T cell repertoires in cytomegalovirus infection. These receptors' targets are unknown. MiXCR, run by TCRdb on the reads, gives a single entry per CDR3 protein. Among 550,000 to 850,000 distinct CDR3 sequences listed, 30% to 40% were seen once. Sequenced material: cultured PBMCs, taken from culture after CMV antigen stimulation. These receptors were collected from a human donor in good health (CMV status not recorded). Some clones in this sample may be carry-over from other donors' samples. CDR3s include the opening cysteine and the closing phenylalanine or tryptophan. Each record gives: V gene, CDR3 protein.

V gene: TRBV4-3; CDR3 protein: CASSQSPYVGTDTQYF
V gene: TRBV20-1; CDR3 protein: CSARDPDGYTDTQYF
V gene: TRBV15; CDR3 protein: CATSRVSPNRYQAEAFF
V gene: TRBV2; CDR3 protein: CASKQGLVTNYGYTF
V gene: TRBV4-3; CDR3 protein: CASSPTPQGSYEQYF
V gene: TRBV7-6; CDR3 protein: CASSLELTFYNEQFF
V gene: TRBV6-5; CDR3 protein: CASSYYRLASDEQFF
V gene: TRBV7-2; CDR3 protein: CASSFRDRVEAFF
V gene: TRBV12-3/TRBV12-4; CDR3 protein: CASRLGGTFRADTQYF
V gene: TRBV12-3/TRBV12-4; CDR3 protein: CASSLWVNEQFF
V gene: TRBV15; CDR3 protein: CATSRPTSGSPETQYF
V gene: TRBV28; CDR3 protein: CASSPNLSGNTIYF
V gene: TRBV7-2; CDR3 protein: CASSSTGSNQPQHF
V gene: TRBV11-2; CDR3 protein: CASSLKVLASGSGNTIYF
V gene: TRBV2; CDR3 protein: CASSEARDSVSTDTQYF
V gene: TRBV5-6; CDR3 protein: CASSLSMFKGEAFF
V gene: TRBV20-1; CDR3 protein: CSAPGGSEAFF
V gene: TRBV20-1; CDR3 protein: CSAQADSNQPQHF
V gene: TRBV7-8; CDR3 protein: CASSLPRANNEQFF
V gene: TRBV11-2; CDR3 protein: CASSTRTGGTEAFF
V gene: TRBV20-1; CDR3 protein: CSAAGTGTYEQYF
V gene: TRBV20-1; CDR3 protein: CSAREPDRGYTDTQYF
V gene: TRBV19; CDR3 protein: CASSTQTGQDLMDIQYF
V gene: TRBV11-2; CDR3 protein: CASSSVRGAYNEQFF
V gene: TRBV19; CDR3 protein: CASSIGRDRHNEQFF